These 3 T cell receptor beta chains were sequenced from one sample in a study of control samples from healthy donors and cancer patients. Measured with immunoSEQ multiplex PCR; TCRdb has only the in-frame clones, and not every one. The sample holds tens of thousands of clones, about 88% seen once. Sample: blood. These receptor sequences come from a woman aged 55 to 70 in good health.

The rearrangement uses TRBV28 and TRBJ1-2; the D is unclear. Germline CDR1 MDHEN, CDR2 SYDVKM. The ends were cut back, 1 base at V and 2 bases at J, with 8 bases in the middle. The CDR3 contains 14 residues. The DNA for the CDR3 is TGTGCCAGCAGTTTATACAGATTAAACTATGGCTACACCTTC. Translating gives CASSLYRLNYGYTF.

This rearrangement joins TRBV5-5 to TRBJ2-1; unclear D gene. Trimming pared 0 bases from V and 6 bases from J, leaving 4 bases between. Germline CDR1 and CDR2: SGHKS and YYEKEE (reference sequence). The CDR3 is 12 amino acids. In nucleotides, the CDR3 is TGTGCCAGCAGCTTGGGGGGCAATGAGCAGTTCTTC. Translating it yields CASSLGGNEQFF.

V is TRBV6-1 and J is TRBJ1-6; no definite D call. V lost 1 base and J lost 3, with 10 bases in between. Per germline, CDR1 MNHNS and CDR2 SASEGT. This CDR3 is 16 amino acids long. In DNA, the CDR3 is TGTGCCAGCAGTGAAGGACCACATGACTATAATTCACCCCTCCACTTT. Amino acid sequence: CASSEGPHDYNSPLHF.